A single sample is the source of the 16 T cell receptor beta chains below, sequenced in a study of blood T cell repertoires in COVID-19. Only in-frame clones appear in the TCRdb table, and some are missing; sequencing was by immunoSEQ multiplex PCR. Among around 60,000 clones listed, 90% were seen once. Sequencing input: peripheral blood. These receptors were obtained from a man in his sixties with acute or convalescent COVID-19.

V usage is TRBV11-2 and J usage is TRBJ1-1; D not certain. V was pared by 4 bases and J by 3 bases, with 18 bases between. CDR1 and CDR2 from the germline V gene are SGHAT and FQNNGV. The CDR3 sequence is 16 residues long. The CDR3 nucleotides read TGTGCCAGCAGCTCCTTGCCCTCCGGTTTGGACACTGAAGCTTTCTTT. Protein: CASSSLPSGLDTEAFF. Combining the CDR3 with reference TRBV11-2 and TRBJ1-1 gives the whole variable domain EAGVAQSPRYKIIEKRQSVAFWCNPISGHATLYWYQQILGQGPKLLIQFQNNGVVDDSQLPKDRFSAERLKGVDSTLKIQPAKLEDSAVYLCASSSLPSGLDTEAFFGQGTRLTVV.

The chain combines TRBV6-6 with TRBJ2-3, with D perhaps TRBD2 (5 bases). Germline V lookup: CDR1 MNHNY, CDR2 SVGAGI (reference sequence). Trimming cost V 5 bases and J 3 bases, with 18 bases left between them. The CDR3 is made up of 16 amino acids. CDR3 amino acids: CASSPRPGSGTDTQYF. CDR3 DNA sequence: TGTGCCAGCAGTCCCAGACCAGGATCGGGGACAGATACGCAGTATTTT.

The chain employs TRBV10-3 and TRBJ2-2; the D gene is possibly TRBD2 (5 bases). The length of the CDR3 is 14 residues. The germline V and J ends were trimmed by 4 bases and 1 base, with 7 bases remaining between them. The germline V gene has CDR1 ENHRY and CDR2 SYGVKD. The CDR3 is CAISALGNTGELFF. The CDR3 DNA sequence: TGTGCCATCAGTGCACTAGGGAACACCGGGGAGCTGTTTTTT.

The chain links TRBV27 to TRBJ1-1; D may be TRBD1 (5 bases). Trimming took off 2 bases at V and 1 base at J, with 5 bases between the two ends. The CDR3 is 13 amino acids. Germline loops: CDR1 MNHEY, CDR2 SMNVEV (reference sequence). Here the CDR3 DNA reads TGTGCCAGCAGTTTACAGGGGAACACTGAAGCTTTCTTT. This gives the protein CASSLQGNTEAFF.

V usage is TRBV29-1 and J usage is TRBJ1-2; D might be TRBD1 (6 bases). V shed 4 bases and J shed 8 bases, with 20 bases lying between them. This CDR3 spans 14 amino acids. The germline CDR1 and CDR2 sequences are SQVTM and ANQGSEA. DNA of the CDR3: TGCAGCGTTGTGGCGCGGGGGGCGTTAGGGGGCTACACCTTC. Translation: CSVVARGALGGYTF.

The V and J genes are TRBV3-1 (or the pseudogene TRBV3-2) and TRBJ1-1; D gene ambiguous. Between the trimmed V and J ends, which lost 1 base and 1 base, there was a span of 7 bases. The CDR3 covers 14 residues. Germline CDR1 LGHDT, CDR2 YNNKEL (reference sequence). This CDR3 reads CASSQALPNTEAFF. The CDR3 DNA reads as TGTGCCAGCAGCCAAGCCCTCCCGAACACTGAAGCTTTCTTT.

V is TRBV3-1 (or the pseudogene TRBV3-2) and J is TRBJ2-3; no clear D gene. V lost 1 base to trimming and J lost 2 bases, with 13 bases between them. CDR1 and CDR2 (germline): LGHDT, YNNKEL (reference sequence). The CDR3 length is 16 residues. The CDR3 sequence: CASSQGVNSFTDTQYF. CDR3 in DNA: TGTGCCAGCAGCCAAGGCGTCAACAGCTTCACAGATACGCAGTATTTT.

This chain connects TRBV5-1 to TRBJ2-7, with 10 bases aligning to TRBD1. Losses at the gene ends were 4 bases for V and 0 bases for J; bases not matched to a gene: 16. The germline gives CDR1 SGHRS, CDR2 YFSETQ. This CDR3 has 19 amino acids. The CDR3 DNA reads TGCGCCAGCAGCCCCTGGGACAGGGGAGGGGCCCCAAGCTCCTACGAGCAGTACTTC. Its protein is CASSPWDRGGAPSSYEQYF.

The chain couples TRBV28 to TRBJ2-2; the match to TRBD1 covers 7 bases. CDR3 length: 17 amino acids. The V and J ends lost 7 bases and 4 bases, in that order; junction bases with no gene match: 15. Germline loops: CDR1 MDHEN, CDR2 SYDVKM. The CDR3 nucleotides are TGTGCCAGCACCCAAGGGGGCCTAGGCGGAGCCACCGGGGAGCTGTTTTTT. This translates into CASTQGGLGGATGELFF.

CDR3 sequence (DNA): TGTGCCACCAGCAGAGGACAGGGTTTGGATAGCAATCAGCCCCAGCATTTT. This encodes CATSRGQGLDSNQPQHF. This chain joins TRBV15 and TRBJ1-5; TRBD1 matches at 7 bases. The CDR3 is 17 residues long. Per germline, CDR1 LNHNV and CDR2 YYDKDF (reference sequence). Germline trimming cut 1 base from V and 0 bases from J; bases unmatched to any gene: 6. Full variable domain (missing parts from reference TRBV15 and TRBJ1-5): DAMVIQNPRYQVTQFGKPVTLSCSQTLNHNVMYWYQQKSSQAPKLLFHYYDKDFNNEADTPDNFQSRRPNTSFCFLDIRSPGLGDTAMYLCATSRGQGLDSNQPQHFGDGTRLSIL.

CDR3: CAISESRMAGAHEQYF. The CDR3 region has the DNA TGTGCCATCAGTGAGTCTAGGATGGCAGGGGCCCATGAGCAGTACTTC. The chain links TRBV10-3 to TRBJ2-7; weak D call: TRBD1 (6 bases). V was cut by 0 bases and J by 7 bases, with 19 bases left in between. Germline assignment: CDR1 ENHRY and CDR2 SYGVKD. The CDR3 runs 16 residues.

The J gene is TRBJ2-1, the V gene TRBV30; D is uncertain. Trimming stripped 4 bases from V and 12 bases from J, with 19 bases between. The CDR3 spans 13 residues. Germline V lookup: CDR1 GTSNPN, CDR2 SVGIG (reference sequence). The CDR3 protein is CAWTPQSLRGQFF. The CDR3 nucleotides are TGTGCCTGGACACCCCAGTCCCTAAGAGGGCAGTTCTTC.

The chain links TRBV4-1 to TRBJ1-2, with D possibly being TRBD1 (6 bases). Germline CDR1 reads MGHRA; CDR2 reads YSYEKL. V lost 0 bases, J lost 2 bases, and 13 bases lay in between. There are 16 residues in the CDR3. CDR3 in amino acids: CASSQDWAGANYGYTF. The CDR3 DNA reads as TGCGCCAGCAGCCAAGATTGGGCGGGGGCAAACTATGGCTACACCTTC.

The chain combines TRBV30 with TRBJ1-6; D possibly corresponds to TRBD1 (5 bases). Germline V gene data show CDR1 as GTSNPN and CDR2 as SVGIG (reference sequence). The CDR3 is 15 residues long. Trimming shortened V by 3 bases and J by 9 bases, and 18 bases separated the two germline ends. CDR3 DNA: TGTGCCTGGAGAGGTACCGCAGGGATGGGTTCACCCCTCCACTTT. Translating it yields CAWRGTAGMGSPLHF.

The chain recombines TRBV9 with TRBJ2-6; 7 positions match TRBD1. This CDR3 has 15 amino acids. From germline, CDR1 is SGDLS and CDR2 YYNGEE. Germline trimming cut 3 bases from V and 2 bases from J; bases unmatched to any gene: 2. The CDR3 nucleotides are TGTGCCAGCAGCGAAACAGGGGCTGGGGCCAACGTCCTGACTTTC. This encodes CASSETGAGANVLTF.

The chain combines TRBV5-1 with TRBJ1-5, with unresolved D. There are 14 residues in the CDR3. Trimming pared 4 bases from V and 2 bases from J, leaving 10 bases between. CDR1 is SGHRS, CDR2 YFSETQ, per germline. The CDR3 sequence: CASSPGSGNQPQHF. The CDR3 nucleotides read TGCGCCAGCAGCCCCGGAAGCGGCAATCAGCCCCAGCATTTT.